The T cell receptor (beta chain) described here comes from a study of blood T cells in healthy people across ages. The study, taken as a whole, reports: Naive and antigen-experienced cells could not be conclusively compared, given unsorted PBMCs.

This clonotype showed up many times. Antigen specificity is unknown. CDR1 and CDR2 from the germline V gene are DFQATT and SNEGSKA (reference sequence). The germline V and J ends were trimmed by 6 bases and 4 bases, with 15 bases remaining between them. This CDR3 is built from 13 residues. Primers used in a second PCR of roughly 7 to 11 cycles were a sample-barcoded 5' primer and a J-beta primer mix. TCRdb re-called the 5' RACE reads through MiXCR, storing one row per CDR3 protein. The sample consists of more than 900,000 distinct CDR3 sequences, about 28% of them appearing once. This same sample was also part of a study on T cells of mothers and their children.

The specimen sequenced was blood. The chain links TRBV20-1 to TRBJ1-2; the D is unclear. The source of this sequence is a woman aged 40-49 years in good health. Here the CDR3 reads CSAPGSIAYGYTF. CDR3 nucleotides: TGCAGTGCCCCCGGCAGTATAGCCTATGGCTACACCTTC.